The text below deals with one T cell receptor (beta chain). The entry originates in a study of T-cell reconstitution after alpha-beta-depleted transplantation in children. The TCRbeta library was prepared with unique molecular identifiers. TCRdb reprocessed the PCR reads with MiXCR, giving one entry per CDR3 protein. The sample has hundreds of thousands of distinct CDR3 sequences, around 16% seen once. The germline V gene encodes CDR1 SGHVS and CDR2 FQNEAQ. There are 16 residues in the CDR3. V was clipped by 5 bases and J by 2 bases, with 19 bases between them. This clonotype was obtained from a human donor who donated a stem cell graft to a child with acute myeloid leukemia. The chain has TRBV7-8 and TRBJ2-7, with TRBD1 as a possible D gene (7 bases). The sample was PBMCs from the stem cell graft donor, taken from the stem cell graft. The chain's CDR3 is CASSPGGGVSAYEQYF. The CDR3 DNA reads as TGTGCCAGCAGCCCAGGGGGAGGAGTTTCGGCCTACGAGCAGTACTTC.